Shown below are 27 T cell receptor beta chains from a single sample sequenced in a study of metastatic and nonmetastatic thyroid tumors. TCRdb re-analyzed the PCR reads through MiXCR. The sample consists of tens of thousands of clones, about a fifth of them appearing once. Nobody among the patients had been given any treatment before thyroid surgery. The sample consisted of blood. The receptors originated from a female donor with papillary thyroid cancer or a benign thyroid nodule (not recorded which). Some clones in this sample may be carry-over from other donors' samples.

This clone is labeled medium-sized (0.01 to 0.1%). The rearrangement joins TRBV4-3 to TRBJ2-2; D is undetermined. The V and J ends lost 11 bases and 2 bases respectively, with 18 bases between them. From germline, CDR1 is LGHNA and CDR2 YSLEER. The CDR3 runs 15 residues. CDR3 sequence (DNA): TGCGCCTCCCGTTTGTCGGTCACCAACACCGGGGAGCTGTTTTTT. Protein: CASRLSVTNTGELFF.

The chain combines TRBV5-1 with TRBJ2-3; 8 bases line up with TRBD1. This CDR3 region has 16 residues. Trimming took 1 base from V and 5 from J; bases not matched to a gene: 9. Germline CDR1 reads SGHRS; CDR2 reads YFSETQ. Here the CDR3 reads CASSLTKGQGLDTQYF. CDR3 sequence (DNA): TGCGCCAGCAGCTTGACCAAAGGACAGGGATTAGATACGCAGTATTTT. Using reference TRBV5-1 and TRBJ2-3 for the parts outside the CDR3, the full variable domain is KAGVTQTPRYLIKTRGQQVTLSCSPISGHRSVSWYQQTPGQGLQFLFEYFSETQRNKGNFPGRFSGRQFSNSRSEMNVSTLELGDSALYLCASSLTKGQGLDTQYFGPGTRLTVL.

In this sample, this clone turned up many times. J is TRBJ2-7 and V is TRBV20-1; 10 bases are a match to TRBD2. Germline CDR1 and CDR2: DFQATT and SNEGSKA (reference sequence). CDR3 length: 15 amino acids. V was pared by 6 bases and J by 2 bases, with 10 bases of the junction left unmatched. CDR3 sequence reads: CSARTGTSETYEQYF. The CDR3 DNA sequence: TGCAGTGCGCGAACCGGGACTAGCGAGACCTACGAGCAGTACTTC.

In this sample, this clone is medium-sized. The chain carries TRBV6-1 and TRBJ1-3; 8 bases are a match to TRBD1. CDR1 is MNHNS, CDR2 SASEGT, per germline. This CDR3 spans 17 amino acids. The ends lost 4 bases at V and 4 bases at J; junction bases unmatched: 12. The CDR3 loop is CASSAGQGRGSGNTIYF. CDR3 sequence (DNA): TGTGCCAGCAGTGCCGGACAGGGAAGGGGAAGCGGAAACACCATATATTTT.

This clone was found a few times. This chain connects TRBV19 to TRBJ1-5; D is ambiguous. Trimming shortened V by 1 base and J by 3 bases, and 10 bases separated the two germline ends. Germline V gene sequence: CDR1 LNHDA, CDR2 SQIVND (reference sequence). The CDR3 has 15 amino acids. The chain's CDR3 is CASSIGSMVNQPQHF. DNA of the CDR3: TGTGCCAGTAGTATAGGGTCCATGGTCAATCAGCCCCAGCATTTT.

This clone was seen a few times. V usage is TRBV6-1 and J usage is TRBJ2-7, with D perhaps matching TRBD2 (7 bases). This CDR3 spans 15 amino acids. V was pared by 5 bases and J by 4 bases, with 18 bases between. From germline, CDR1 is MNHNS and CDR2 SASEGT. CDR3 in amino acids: CASSHVYGGTYEQYF. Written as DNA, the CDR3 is TGTGCCAGCAGTCATGTCTACGGGGGGACATACGAGCAGTACTTC.

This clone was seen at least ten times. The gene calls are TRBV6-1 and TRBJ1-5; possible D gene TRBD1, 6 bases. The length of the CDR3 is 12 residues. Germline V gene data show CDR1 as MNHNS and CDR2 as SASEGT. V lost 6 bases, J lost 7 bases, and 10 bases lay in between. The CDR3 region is CASRRGYQPQHF. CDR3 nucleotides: TGTGCCAGCAGGAGGGGGTACCAGCCCCAGCATTTT.

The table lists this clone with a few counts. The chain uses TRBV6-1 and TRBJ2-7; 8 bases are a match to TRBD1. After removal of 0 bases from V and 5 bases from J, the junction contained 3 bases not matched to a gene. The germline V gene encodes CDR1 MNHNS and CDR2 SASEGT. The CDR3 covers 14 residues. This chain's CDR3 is CASSEAGQGDEQYF. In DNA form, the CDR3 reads TGTGCCAGCAGTGAAGCCGGACAGGGAGACGAGCAGTACTTC.

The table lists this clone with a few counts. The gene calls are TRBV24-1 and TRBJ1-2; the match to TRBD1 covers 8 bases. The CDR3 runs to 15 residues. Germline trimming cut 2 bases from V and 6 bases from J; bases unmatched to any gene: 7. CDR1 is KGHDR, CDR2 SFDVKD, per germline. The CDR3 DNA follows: TGTGCCACCAGTGATTCCCGGACAGGGTCGAATGGCTACACCTTC. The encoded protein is CATSDSRTGSNGYTF.

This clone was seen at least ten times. CDR3 residues: CASSQGTGSTEAFF. The CDR3 DNA reads as TGTGCCAGCAGCCAGGGGACAGGGAGCACTGAAGCTTTCTTT. J is TRBJ1-1 and V is TRBV7-3, with 9 bases aligning to TRBD1. Germline CDR1 and CDR2: SGHTA and FQGTGA. This CDR3 has 14 amino acids. J was trimmed by 4 bases and V by 5 bases; bases with no gene match: 5. Variable domain in full (rest from reference TRBV7-3 and TRBJ1-1): GAGVSQTPSNKVTEKGKYVELRCDPISGHTALYWYRQSLGQGPEFLIYFQGTGAADDSGLPNDRFFAVRPEGSVSTLKIQRTERGDSAVYLCASSQGTGSTEAFFGQGTRLTVV.

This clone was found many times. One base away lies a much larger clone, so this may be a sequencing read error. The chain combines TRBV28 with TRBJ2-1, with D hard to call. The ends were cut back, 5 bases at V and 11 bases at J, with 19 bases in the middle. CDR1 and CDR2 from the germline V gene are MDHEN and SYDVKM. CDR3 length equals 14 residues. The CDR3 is CASSAALSPSQQFF. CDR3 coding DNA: TGTGCCAGCAGTGCCGCTCTATCTCCCTCTCAGCAGTTCTTC.

DNA for the CDR3: TGTGCCAGCAGCTTTGACTATTACAATGAGCAGTTCTTC. This encodes CASSFDYYNEQFF. The V call is TRBV11-3, the J call TRBJ2-1, with a tentative D call TRBD2 (5 bases). Germline loops: CDR1 SGHNT, CDR2 YENEEA. Trimming removed 3 bases at V and 4 bases at J, with 7 bases between. CDR3 size: 13 residues.

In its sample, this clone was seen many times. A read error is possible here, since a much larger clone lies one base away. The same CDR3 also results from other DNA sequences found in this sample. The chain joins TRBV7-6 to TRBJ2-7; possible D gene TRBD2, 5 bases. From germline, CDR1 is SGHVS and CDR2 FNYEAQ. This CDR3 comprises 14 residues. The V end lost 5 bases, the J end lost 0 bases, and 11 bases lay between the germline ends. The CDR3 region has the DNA TGTGCCAGCAGCACGGACGGGAACTCCTACGAGCAGTACTTC. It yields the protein CASSTDGNSYEQYF.

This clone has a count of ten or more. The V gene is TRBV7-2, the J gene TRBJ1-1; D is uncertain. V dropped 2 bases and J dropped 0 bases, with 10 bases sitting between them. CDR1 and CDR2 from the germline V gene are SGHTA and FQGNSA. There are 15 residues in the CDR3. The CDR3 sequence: CASSLLYTMNTEAFF. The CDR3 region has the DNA TGTGCCAGCAGCTTATTATACACCATGAACACTGAAGCTTTCTTT.

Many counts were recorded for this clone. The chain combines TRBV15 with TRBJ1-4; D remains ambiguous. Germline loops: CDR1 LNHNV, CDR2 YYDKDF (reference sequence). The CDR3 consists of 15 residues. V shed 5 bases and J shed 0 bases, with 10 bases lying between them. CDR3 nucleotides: TGTGCCACCAGCCATCGGACGGCAACTAATGAAAAACTGTTTTTT. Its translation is CATSHRTATNEKLFF.

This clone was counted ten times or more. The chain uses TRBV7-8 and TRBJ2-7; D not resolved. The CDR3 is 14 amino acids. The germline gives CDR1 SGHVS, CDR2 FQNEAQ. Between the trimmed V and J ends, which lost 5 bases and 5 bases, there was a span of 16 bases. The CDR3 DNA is TGTGCCAGCAGCGACGGCCCACAGAACGACGAGCAGTACTTC. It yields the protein CASSDGPQNDEQYF. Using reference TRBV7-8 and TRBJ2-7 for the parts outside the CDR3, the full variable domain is GAGVSQSPRYKVAKRGQDVALRCDPISGHVSLFWYQQALGQGPEFLTYFQNEAQLDKSGLPSDRFFAERPEGSVSTLKIQRTQQEDSAVYLCASSDGPQNDEQYFGPGTRLTVT.

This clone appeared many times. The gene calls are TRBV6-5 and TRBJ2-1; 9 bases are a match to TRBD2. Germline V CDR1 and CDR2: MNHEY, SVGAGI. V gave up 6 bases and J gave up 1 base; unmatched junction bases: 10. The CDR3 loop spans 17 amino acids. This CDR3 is CASRPGTSWSSYNEQFF. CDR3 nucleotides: TGTGCCAGCAGACCCGGGACTAGCTGGTCATCCTACAATGAGCAGTTCTTC.

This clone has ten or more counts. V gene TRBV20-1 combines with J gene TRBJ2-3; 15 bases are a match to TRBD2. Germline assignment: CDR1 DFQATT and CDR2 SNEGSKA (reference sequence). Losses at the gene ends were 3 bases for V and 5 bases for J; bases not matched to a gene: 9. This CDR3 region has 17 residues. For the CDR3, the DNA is TGCAGTGCTAGGATCGGACTAGCGGGAGGGCCCAGAGATACGCAGTATTTT. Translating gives CSARIGLAGGPRDTQYF.

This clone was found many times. CDR3 region: CSVGGQGAGNYGYTF. CDR3 coding DNA: TGCAGTGTAGGGGGACAGGGGGCTGGTAACTATGGCTACACCTTC. The V and J genes are TRBV20-1 and TRBJ1-2, with TRBD1 identical over 12 bases. The germline gives CDR1 DFQATT, CDR2 SNEGSKA (reference sequence). CDR3 size: 15 residues. V was clipped by 7 bases and J by 1 base; unmatched bases: 7.

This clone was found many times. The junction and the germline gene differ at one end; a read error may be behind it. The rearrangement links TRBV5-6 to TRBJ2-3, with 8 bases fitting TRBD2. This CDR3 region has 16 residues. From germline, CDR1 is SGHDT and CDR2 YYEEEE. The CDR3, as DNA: TGTGCCGGCAGCTTGAGGAGACTAGCGTCGGGAGATACGCAGTATTTT. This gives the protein CAGSLRRLASGDTQYF. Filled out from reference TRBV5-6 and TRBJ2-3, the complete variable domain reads DAGVTQSPTHLIKTRGQQVTLRCSPKSGHDTVSWYQQALGQGPQFIFQYYEEEERQRGNFPDRFSGHQFPNYSSELNVNALLLGDSALYLCAGSLRRLASGDTQYFGPGTRLTVL.

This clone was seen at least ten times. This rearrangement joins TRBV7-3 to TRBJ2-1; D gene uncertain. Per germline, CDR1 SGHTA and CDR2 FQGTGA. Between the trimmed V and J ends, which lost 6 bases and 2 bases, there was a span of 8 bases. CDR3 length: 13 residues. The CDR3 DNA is TGTGCCAGCAGGGCTGACGCCTACAATGAGCAGTTCTTC. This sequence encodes CASRADAYNEQFF.

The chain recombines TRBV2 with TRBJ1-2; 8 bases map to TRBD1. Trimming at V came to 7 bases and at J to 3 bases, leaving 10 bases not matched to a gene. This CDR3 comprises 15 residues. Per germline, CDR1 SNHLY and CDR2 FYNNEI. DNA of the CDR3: TGTGCCAGCATGGTCGGACAGGGAAGGGACTATGGCTACACCTTC. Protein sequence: CASMVGQGRDYGYTF.

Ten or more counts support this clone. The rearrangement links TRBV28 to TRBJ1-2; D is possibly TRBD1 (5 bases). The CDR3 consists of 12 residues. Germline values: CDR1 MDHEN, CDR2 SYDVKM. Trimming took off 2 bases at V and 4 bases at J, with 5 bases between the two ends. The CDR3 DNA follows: TGTGCCAGCAGTTTAGGGACCTATGGCTACACCTTC. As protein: CASSLGTYGYTF.

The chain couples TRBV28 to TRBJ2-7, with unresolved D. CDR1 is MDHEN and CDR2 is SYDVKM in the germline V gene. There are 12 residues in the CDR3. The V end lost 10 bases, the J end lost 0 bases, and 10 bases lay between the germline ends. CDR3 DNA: TGTGCCACCCAATCCCACTCCTACGAGCAGTACTTC. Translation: CATQSHSYEQYF.

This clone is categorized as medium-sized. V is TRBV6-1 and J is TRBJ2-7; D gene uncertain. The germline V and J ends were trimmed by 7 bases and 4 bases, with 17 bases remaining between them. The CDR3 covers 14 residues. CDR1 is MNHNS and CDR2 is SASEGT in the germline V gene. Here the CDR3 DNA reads TGTGCCAGCACCTCCGACAACCCTTATTACGAGCAGTACTTC. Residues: CASTSDNPYYEQYF.

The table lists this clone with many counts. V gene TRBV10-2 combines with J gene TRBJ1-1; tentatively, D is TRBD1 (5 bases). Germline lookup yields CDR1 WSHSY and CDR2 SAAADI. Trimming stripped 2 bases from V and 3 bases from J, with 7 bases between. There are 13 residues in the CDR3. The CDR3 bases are TGCGCCAGCAGTGAGAACAGGTACACTGAAGCTTTCTTT. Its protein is CASSENRYTEAFF.

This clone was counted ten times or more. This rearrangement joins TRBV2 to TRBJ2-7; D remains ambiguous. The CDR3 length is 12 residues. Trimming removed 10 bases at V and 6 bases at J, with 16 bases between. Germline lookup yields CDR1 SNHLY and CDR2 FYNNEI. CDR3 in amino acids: CATWGGVGEQYF. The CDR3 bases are TGTGCCACCTGGGGTGGGGTTGGCGAGCAGTACTTC.